The rows below give T cell receptor beta chains drawn from one sample of a study of T cell responses to AZD1222 COVID-19 vaccine. The protocol was immunoSEQ multiplex PCR, while the TCRdb copy is restricted to in-frame clones and leaves out a portion. The sample contains 90,000 to 120,000 clones, 90% to 95% of which appear only once. This specimen was peripheral blood, taken 28 days after the second AZD1222 dose. These TCRs come from an adult who received the AZD1222 COVID-19 vaccine. Both conserved end residues are part of each CDR3. D genes are given only for firm matches. A clone size is listed for some rows: how often the clone was seen (once, few, many), or a class if it is expanded.

v_gene	d_gene	j_gene	abundance	CDR3aa	CDR3nt
TRBV3-1/TRBV3-2	NA	TRBJ2-1	NA	CASSQDQAGQFF	TGTGCCAGCAGCCAAGATCAAGCCGGGCAGTTCTTC
TRBV5-1	NA	TRBJ1-1	NA	CASSFQVSMNTEAFF	TGCGCCAGCAGCTTCCAAGTTTCCATGAACACTGAAGCTTTCTTT
TRBV6-2/TRBV6-3	NA	TRBJ1-5	NA	CASSYGQPNSNQPQHF	TGTGCCAGCAGTTACGGGCAGCCTAATAGCAATCAGCCCCAGCATTTT
TRBV4-1	TRBD2	TRBJ2-1	NA	CASSEASGGSYNEQFF	TGCGCCAGCAGCGAGGCTAGCGGGGGCTCCTACAATGAGCAGTTCTTC
TRBV5-6	TRBD2	TRBJ2-1	NA	CASSGGGGRAYNEQFF	TGTGCCAGCAGCGGTGGGGGCGGGAGGGCGTACAATGAGCAGTTCTTC
TRBV5-4	NA	TRBJ2-1	once	CASSLARGNEQFF	TGTGCCAGCAGCTTGGCCCGGGGCAATGAGCAGTTCTTC
TRBV4-1	TRBD1	TRBJ2-7	NA	CASSQFRDREAEQYF	TGCGCCAGCAGCCAATTTAGGGACAGGGAGGCCGAGCAGTACTTC
TRBV5-1	NA	TRBJ2-2	NA	CASSTQGLMNTGELFF	TGCGCCAGCAGCACCCAGGGGTTGATGAACACCGGGGAGCTGTTTTTT
TRBV3-1/TRBV3-2	NA	TRBJ1-2	NA	CASSLRQGYYGYTF	TGTGCCAGCAGCCTCCGCCAGGGTTACTATGGCTACACCTTC
TRBV25-1	NA	TRBJ1-1	NA	CASSDDGYSVSTEAFF	TGTGCCAGCAGTGACGACGGTTATTCCGTGAGTACTGAAGCTTTCTTT
TRBV10-1	NA	TRBJ2-2	NA	CASSEYRDTGELFF	TGCGCCAGCAGTGAGTACAGAGACACCGGGGAGCTGTTTTTT
TRBV4-3	NA	TRBJ1-2	NA	CASSPGQGVYGYTF	TGCGCCAGCAGCCCTGGGCAGGGAGTTTATGGCTACACCTTC
TRBV30	TRBD2	TRBJ2-5	NA	CAWGSGKSWTQYF	TGTGCCTGGGGTAGCGGGAAGAGTTGGACCCAGTACTTC
TRBV29-1	TRBD1	TRBJ1-2	NA	CSGVITGGLNYGYTF	TGCAGCGGCGTTATTACAGGGGGCCTTAACTATGGCTACACCTTC
TRBV19	TRBD2	TRBJ2-7	NA	CASTTSGTQEQYF	TGTGCCAGCACGACTAGCGGGACGCAAGAGCAGTACTTC
TRBV28	NA	TRBJ2-7	once	CASTEAGHNEQYF	TGTGCCAGCACCGAGGCAGGCCACAACGAGCAGTACTTC
TRBV27	TRBD1	TRBJ1-5	NA	CASRPDRGVNQPQHF	TGTGCCAGCAGGCCGGACAGGGGGGTTAATCAGCCCCAGCATTTT
TRBV6-5	NA	TRBJ2-6	NA	CASGGQGSGANVLTF	TGTGCCAGCGGGGGGCAGGGGTCTGGGGCCAACGTCCTGACTTTC
TRBV18	NA	TRBJ2-2	once	CASSPPSTGTGELFF	TGTGCCAGCTCACCACCGAGTACTGGTACCGGGGAGCTGTTTTTT
TRBV5-1	NA	TRBJ1-1	NA	CASSTDSGWGTEAFF	TGCGCCAGCAGCACGGACAGTGGGTGGGGCACTGAAGCTTTCTTT
TRBV28	NA	TRBJ1-5	NA	CASSLSTQAGNQPQHF	TGTGCCAGCAGTTTAAGTACCCAGGCTGGCAATCAGCCCCAGCATTTT
TRBV10-3	NA	TRBJ1-2	NA	CAISEGRQNYGYTF	TGTGCCATCAGTGAGGGACGGCAAAACTATGGCTACACCTTC
TRBV5-1	NA	TRBJ2-5	NA	CASSLSGGQETQYF	TGCGCCAGCAGCTTGTCCGGGGGACAAGAGACCCAGTACTTC
TRBV7-9	NA	TRBJ2-7	few	CASSLGVYEQYF	TGTGCCAGCAGCTTAGGTGTCTACGAGCAGTACTTC
TRBV4-2	TRBD1	TRBJ1-4	NA	CASSQGQGDGEKLFF	TGTGCCAGCAGCCAAGGACAGGGGGATGGGGAAAAACTGTTTTTT
TRBV5-1	NA	TRBJ1-4	NA	CASSRLGGTNEKLFF	TGCGCCAGCTCCCGTTTGGGGGGGACTAATGAAAAACTGTTTTTT
TRBV30	NA	TRBJ1-6	NA	CAWSGRRNSPLHF	TGTGCCTGGAGCGGCAGGAGGAATTCACCCCTCCACTTT
TRBV5-1	TRBD1	TRBJ1-6	NA	CASSSRTGEGYNSPLHF	TGCGCCAGCAGCTCGCGGACAGGGGAGGGCTATAATTCACCCCTCCACTTT
TRBV3-1/TRBV3-2	NA	TRBJ2-1	NA	CASSPRLSGRTYNEQFF	TGTGCCAGCAGCCCGCGACTCAGCGGGCGAACCTACAATGAGCAGTTCTTC
TRBV25-1	NA	TRBJ2-7	NA	CASRRGLYEQYF	TGTGCCAGCAGACGGGGCCTCTACGAGCAGTACTTC
TRBV12-5	NA	TRBJ1-4	NA	CASGLSGEKLFF	TGTGCTAGTGGTTTGTCCGGGGAAAAACTGTTTTTT
TRBV5-6	TRBD1	TRBJ2-7	NA	CASSLDDRVHEQYF	TGTGCCAGCAGCTTGGATGACAGGGTCCACGAGCAGTACTTC
TRBV18	NA	TRBJ2-7	NA	CASSSKGSSNSYEQYF	TGTGCCAGCTCCTCAAAGGGTAGCTCCAACTCCTACGAGCAGTACTTC
TRBV7-9	NA	TRBJ2-5	many	CASSSRDQETQYF	TGTGCCAGCAGTTCGCGGGACCAAGAGACCCAGTACTTC
TRBV6-5	NA	TRBJ1-2	NA	CASKRGSDGYTF	TGTGCCAGCAAAAGAGGGTCCGATGGCTACACCTTC
TRBV6-5	NA	TRBJ2-2	once	CASSYSNRLNTGELFF	TGTGCCAGCAGTTACTCGAATAGGTTGAACACCGGGGAGCTGTTTTTT
TRBV4-3	NA	TRBJ2-7	once	CASSQDRQGLFEQYF	TGCGCCAGCAGCCAAGATCGGCAGGGGCTGTTCGAGCAGTACTTC
TRBV9	NA	TRBJ2-7	NA	CASSSSDYEQYF	TGTGCCAGCAGCTCCTCGGACTACGAGCAGTACTTC
TRBV7-8	NA	TRBJ1-2	NA	CASSSTGGGYGYTF	TGTGCCAGCAGCTCAACCGGAGGGGGCTATGGCTACACCTTC
TRBV7-6	NA	TRBJ1-4	NA	CASSKSGWATNEKLFF	TGTGCCAGCAGCAAGTCGGGCTGGGCAACTAATGAAAAACTGTTTTTT
TRBV4-1	NA	TRBJ2-7	NA	CASSQDHERGFSYEQYF	TGCGCCAGCAGCCAAGATCATGAGAGGGGATTCTCCTACGAGCAGTACTTC
TRBV19	NA	TRBJ1-5	NA	CASSIFDKGNQPQHF	TGTGCCAGTAGTATATTTGACAAAGGCAATCAGCCCCAGCATTTT
TRBV7-9	NA	TRBJ1-2	NA	CASGGLSNYGYTF	TGTGCCAGCGGGGGCCTTTCTAACTATGGCTACACCTTC
TRBV5-4	TRBD2	TRBJ2-7	NA	CASSAGLALEQYF	TGTGCCAGCAGCGCGGGACTAGCGCTCGAGCAGTACTTC
TRBV5-1	TRBD1	TRBJ1-2	NA	CASSLDRGREGYTF	TGCGCCAGCAGCTTGGACAGGGGGCGCGAGGGCTACACCTTC
TRBV10-1	NA	TRBJ2-2	NA	CASNPSETGELFF	TGCGCCAGCAATCCTAGCGAAACCGGGGAGCTGTTTTTT
TRBV10-3	TRBD2	TRBJ2-7	NA	CAISEIRGLARTHAYEQYF	TGTGCCATCAGTGAGATACGGGGACTAGCCCGTACCCACGCCTACGAGCAGTACTTC
TRBV18	NA	TRBJ1-2	NA	CASSSSLHEANYGYTF	TGTGCCAGCTCATCCTCCTTACATGAAGCTAACTATGGCTACACCTTC
TRBV10-3	NA	TRBJ1-2	NA	CAISEWGLDRSGYTF	TGTGCCATCAGTGAGTGGGGACTTGACAGGAGTGGCTACACCTTC
TRBV5-4	NA	TRBJ2-7	NA	CASSSRTSWGYEQYF	TGTGCCAGCAGCTCGCGGACTTCCTGGGGCTACGAGCAGTACTTC